These T cell receptor beta chains were read from a single sample in a study of control samples from healthy donors and cancer patients. The table came from immunoSEQ multiplex PCR; TCRdb's copy has only in-frame clones and leaves some out. The data contain 65,000 to 90,000 clones, 94% of them singletons. Sequenced material: blood. The receptors come from a woman aged 25 to 39 in good health. CDR3s include the opening cysteine and the closing phenylalanine or tryptophan. The order of the fields is J gene, clone size, V gene, D gene, CDR3 protein, CDR3 DNA. D genes are given only for firm matches. Rows may omit the clone size; those that give it use once, few, many or a size class.

j_call: TRBJ1-4
clone_size: -
v_call: TRBV5-4
d_call: TRBD1
cdr3_aa: CASSGQGYGEKLFF
cdr3_nt: TGTGCCAGCAGCGGACAGGGATACGGTGAAAAACTGTTTTTT

j_call: TRBJ1-4
clone_size: -
v_call: TRBV30
d_call: TRBD1
cdr3_aa: CAWARDRNEKLFF
cdr3_nt: TGTGCCTGGGCTCGGGACAGGAATGAAAAACTGTTTTTT

j_call: TRBJ1-1
clone_size: once
v_call: TRBV10-3
d_call: -
cdr3_aa: CAISASRNTEAFF
cdr3_nt: TGTGCCATCAGTGCCTCCAGGAACACTGAAGCTTTCTTT

j_call: TRBJ2-6
clone_size: -
v_call: TRBV5-1
d_call: -
cdr3_aa: CASSLESSGANVLTF
cdr3_nt: TGCGCCAGCAGCTTGGAGAGCTCTGGGGCCAACGTCCTGACTTTC

j_call: TRBJ2-7
clone_size: -
v_call: TRBV3-1/TRBV3-2
d_call: TRBD1
cdr3_aa: CASSQEMGNRGAYEQYF
cdr3_nt: TGTGCCAGCAGCCAAGAAATGGGGAACAGGGGCGCCTACGAGCAGTACTTC

j_call: TRBJ1-3
clone_size: -
v_call: TRBV2
d_call: TRBD1
cdr3_aa: CASTGGAIGNTIYF
cdr3_nt: TGTGCCAGCACAGGGGGCGCAATTGGAAACACCATATATTTT

j_call: TRBJ2-5
clone_size: -
v_call: TRBV7-3
d_call: -
cdr3_aa: CASSLDLGETQYF
cdr3_nt: TGTGCCAGCAGCTTAGACCTAGGAGAGACCCAGTACTTC

j_call: TRBJ2-5
clone_size: -
v_call: TRBV3-1/TRBV3-2
d_call: -
cdr3_aa: CASSTIAVETQYF
cdr3_nt: TGTGCCAGCAGCACTATAGCGGTTGAGACCCAGTACTTC

j_call: TRBJ1-5
clone_size: -
v_call: TRBV28
d_call: -
cdr3_aa: CASSLQQRRNVTQHF
cdr3_nt: TGTGCCAGCAGTTTACAACAGCGGAGGAATGTGACCCAGCATTTT

j_call: TRBJ1-5
clone_size: -
v_call: TRBV18
d_call: -
cdr3_aa: CASSTLDNSNQPQHF
cdr3_nt: TGTGCCAGCTCAACCCTTGACAACTCCAATCAGCCCCAGCATTTT

j_call: TRBJ1-2
clone_size: -
v_call: TRBV7-9
d_call: -
cdr3_aa: CASTIYGTYGYTF
cdr3_nt: TGTGCCAGCACCATATACGGAACCTATGGCTACACCTTC

j_call: TRBJ1-2
clone_size: -
v_call: TRBV2
d_call: TRBD1
cdr3_aa: CASGQDGYTF
cdr3_nt: TGTGCCAGCGGACAGGATGGCTACACCTTC

j_call: TRBJ2-7
clone_size: once
v_call: TRBV12-3/TRBV12-4
d_call: TRBD1
cdr3_aa: CASTWDRGYEQYF
cdr3_nt: TGTGCCAGCACCTGGGACAGGGGTTACGAGCAGTACTTC

j_call: TRBJ2-6
clone_size: -
v_call: TRBV5-1
d_call: -
cdr3_aa: CASSLAGSGANVLTF
cdr3_nt: TGCGCCAGCAGCTTGGCCGGTTCTGGGGCCAACGTCCTGACTTTC

j_call: TRBJ1-5
clone_size: -
v_call: TRBV4-1
d_call: TRBD1
cdr3_aa: CASSQGQGRVEPQHF
cdr3_nt: TGCGCCAGCAGCCAAGGACAGGGTAGGGTAGAGCCCCAGCATTTT

j_call: TRBJ2-5
clone_size: once
v_call: TRBV7-3
d_call: -
cdr3_aa: CASSSTREETQYF
cdr3_nt: TGTGCCAGCAGCTCGACTAGAGAAGAGACCCAGTACTTC

j_call: TRBJ1-4
clone_size: few
v_call: TRBV5-1
d_call: -
cdr3_aa: CASSLAEGSNEKLFF
cdr3_nt: TGCGCCAGCAGCTTGGCCGAGGGCAGTAATGAAAAACTGTTTTTT

j_call: TRBJ2-2
clone_size: -
v_call: TRBV6-4
d_call: -
cdr3_aa: CASSGSATGELFF
cdr3_nt: TGTGCCAGCAGTGGGAGCGCAACCGGGGAGCTGTTTTTT

j_call: TRBJ1-1
clone_size: -
v_call: TRBV5-1
d_call: -
cdr3_aa: CASSLGASTEAFF
cdr3_nt: TGCGCCAGCAGCTTGGGTGCATCCACTGAAGCTTTCTTT

j_call: TRBJ2-7
clone_size: -
v_call: TRBV16
d_call: -
cdr3_aa: CASSQSSWGLAREQYF
cdr3_nt: TGTGCCAGCAGCCAATCCTCTTGGGGGCTCGCCCGCGAGCAGTACTTC

j_call: TRBJ2-7
clone_size: -
v_call: TRBV6-2/TRBV6-3
d_call: -
cdr3_aa: CASSLLGYEQYF
cdr3_nt: TGTGCCAGCAGTTTATTAGGCTACGAGCAGTACTTC

j_call: TRBJ1-5
clone_size: -
v_call: TRBV9
d_call: TRBD1
cdr3_aa: CASSAGDRINQPQHF
cdr3_nt: TGTGCCAGCAGCGCAGGGGACAGGATCAATCAGCCCCAGCATTTT

j_call: TRBJ1-5
clone_size: -
v_call: TRBV7-2
d_call: -
cdr3_aa: CASSLQNNQPQHF
cdr3_nt: TGTGCCAGCAGCTTACAGAACAATCAGCCCCAGCATTTT

j_call: TRBJ2-3
clone_size: -
v_call: TRBV18
d_call: -
cdr3_aa: CASRYRGAETDTQYF
cdr3_nt: TGTGCCAGCCGATACCGGGGGGCCGAAACAGATACGCAGTATTTT

j_call: TRBJ1-4
clone_size: -
v_call: TRBV5-1
d_call: TRBD1
cdr3_aa: CASSLEGGASAKREKLFF
cdr3_nt: TGCGCCAGCAGCTTGGAAGGGGGCGCATCGGCCAAAAGGGAAAAACTGTTTTTT

j_call: TRBJ1-1
clone_size: -
v_call: TRBV27
d_call: TRBD1
cdr3_aa: CASAGKTGINTEAFF
cdr3_nt: TGTGCCAGCGCAGGGAAGACAGGGATAAACACTGAAGCTTTCTTT

j_call: TRBJ2-5
clone_size: -
v_call: TRBV28
d_call: -
cdr3_aa: CASSFIRISQETQYF
cdr3_nt: TGTGCCAGCAGTTTTATACGGATCTCTCAAGAGACCCAGTACTTC

j_call: TRBJ1-6
clone_size: -
v_call: TRBV28
d_call: -
cdr3_aa: CASSSMAPYNSPLHF
cdr3_nt: TGTGCCAGCAGTTCGATGGCTCCCTATAATTCACCCCTCCACTTT

j_call: TRBJ1-6
clone_size: -
v_call: TRBV3-1/TRBV3-2
d_call: -
cdr3_aa: CASSQDNRKNSPLHF
cdr3_nt: TGTGCCAGCAGCCAAGATAACAGGAAGAATTCACCCCTCCACTTT

j_call: TRBJ1-5
clone_size: -
v_call: TRBV19
d_call: TRBD1
cdr3_aa: CASSINRQGAHQPQHF
cdr3_nt: TGTGCCAGTAGTATAAACCGACAGGGGGCTCACCAGCCCCAGCATTTT

j_call: TRBJ1-6
clone_size: -
v_call: TRBV18
d_call: -
cdr3_aa: CASSAMESGDSPLHF
cdr3_nt: TGTGCCAGCTCAGCCATGGAGTCCGGGGATTCACCCCTCCACTTT

j_call: TRBJ1-1
clone_size: -
v_call: TRBV3-1/TRBV3-2
d_call: TRBD1
cdr3_aa: CASSRGQGNEAFF
cdr3_nt: TGTGCCAGCAGTCGGGGACAGGGGAATGAAGCTTTCTTT

j_call: TRBJ2-1
clone_size: -
v_call: TRBV28
d_call: TRBD2
cdr3_aa: CASIPRDYGGNEQFF
cdr3_nt: TGTGCCAGCATTCCCCGGGACTACGGTGGCAATGAGCAGTTCTTC

j_call: TRBJ2-1
clone_size: -
v_call: TRBV19
d_call: -
cdr3_aa: CASSTRLGGHEQFF
cdr3_nt: TGTGCCAGTAGTACACGACTAGGGGGACACGAGCAGTTCTTC

j_call: TRBJ1-2
clone_size: -
v_call: TRBV19
d_call: TRBD1
cdr3_aa: CASSPRDREALNYGYTF
cdr3_nt: TGTGCCAGTAGTCCTCGGGACAGGGAGGCCCTTAACTATGGCTACACCTTC

j_call: TRBJ1-2
clone_size: -
v_call: TRBV7-2
d_call: -
cdr3_aa: CASSLDIYSNYGYTF
cdr3_nt: TGTGCCAGCAGCTTAGATATTTATTCTAACTATGGCTACACCTTC

j_call: TRBJ1-1
clone_size: -
v_call: TRBV2
d_call: -
cdr3_aa: CASSEETEAFF
cdr3_nt: TGTGCCAGCAGTGAGGAGACTGAAGCTTTCTTT

j_call: TRBJ1-2
clone_size: -
v_call: TRBV12-5
d_call: TRBD1
cdr3_aa: CASGLSGGDGYTF
cdr3_nt: TGTGCTAGTGGTTTGTCAGGGGGCGATGGCTACACCTTC

j_call: TRBJ2-2
clone_size: -
v_call: TRBV7-3
d_call: -
cdr3_aa: CASSLVGGNTGELFF
cdr3_nt: TGTGCCAGCAGCTTGGTCGGGGGGAACACCGGGGAGCTGTTTTTT

j_call: TRBJ2-2
clone_size: -
v_call: TRBV7-3
d_call: -
cdr3_aa: CASSLTGDGELFF
cdr3_nt: TGTGCCAGCAGCCTAACGGGCGACGGGGAGCTGTTTTTT

j_call: TRBJ1-6
clone_size: -
v_call: TRBV25-1
d_call: -
cdr3_aa: CASSGAYSNSPLHF
cdr3_nt: TGTGCCAGCAGTGGGGCGTATAGTAATTCACCCCTCCACTTT

j_call: TRBJ2-7
clone_size: few
v_call: TRBV9
d_call: TRBD1
cdr3_aa: CASSVGDRGPYEQYF
cdr3_nt: TGTGCCAGCAGCGTGGGGGACAGGGGGCCGTACGAGCAGTACTTC

j_call: TRBJ2-1
clone_size: -
v_call: TRBV2
d_call: TRBD2
cdr3_aa: CASSETSGGYEQFF
cdr3_nt: TGTGCCAGCAGTGAAACTAGCGGGGGCTATGAGCAGTTCTTC

j_call: TRBJ1-5
clone_size: -
v_call: TRBV28
d_call: -
cdr3_aa: CASSTPGAQPQHF
cdr3_nt: TGTGCCAGCAGTACCCCAGGGGCTCAGCCCCAGCATTTT

j_call: TRBJ2-4
clone_size: -
v_call: TRBV20-1
d_call: -
cdr3_aa: CSAMAKNIQYF
cdr3_nt: TGCAGTGCTATGGCCAAAAACATTCAGTACTTC

j_call: TRBJ2-1
clone_size: -
v_call: TRBV30
d_call: TRBD2
cdr3_aa: CAWDRLAGNYNEQFF
cdr3_nt: TGTGCCTGGGACAGACTAGCGGGGAACTACAATGAGCAGTTCTTC

j_call: TRBJ1-2
clone_size: -
v_call: TRBV5-1
d_call: -
cdr3_aa: CASSFPLGRREDGYTF
cdr3_nt: TGCGCCAGCAGCTTCCCCCTAGGACGGCGGGAGGATGGCTACACCTTC

j_call: TRBJ2-6
clone_size: -
v_call: TRBV19
d_call: -
cdr3_aa: CASSDGVSGANVLTF
cdr3_nt: TGTGCCAGTAGTGACGGGGTCTCTGGGGCCAACGTCCTGACTTTC

j_call: TRBJ1-2
clone_size: -
v_call: TRBV19
d_call: TRBD1
cdr3_aa: CASSTPTGGNYGYTF
cdr3_nt: TGTGCCAGTAGTACCCCGACAGGGGGCAACTATGGCTACACCTTC

j_call: TRBJ2-3
clone_size: -
v_call: TRBV7-9
d_call: -
cdr3_aa: CASSFVGYTDTQYF
cdr3_nt: TGTGCCAGCAGCTTCGTGGGATACACAGATACGCAGTATTTT

j_call: TRBJ2-1
clone_size: -
v_call: TRBV19
d_call: TRBD2
cdr3_aa: CASSITSGGATEQFF
cdr3_nt: TGTGCCAGTAGTATAACTAGCGGGGGGGCCACTGAGCAGTTCTTC

j_call: TRBJ2-1
clone_size: -
v_call: TRBV4-1
d_call: -
cdr3_aa: CASSPHGDLSYNEQFF
cdr3_nt: TGCGCCAGCAGCCCACACGGGGACCTTTCCTACAATGAGCAGTTCTTC

j_call: TRBJ1-5
clone_size: -
v_call: TRBV19
d_call: -
cdr3_aa: CASVGSSSNQPQHF
cdr3_nt: TGTGCCAGTGTGGGCAGTTCTAGCAATCAGCCCCAGCATTTT

j_call: TRBJ1-1
clone_size: -
v_call: TRBV2
d_call: TRBD1
cdr3_aa: CASNLPGQVSEVAFF
cdr3_nt: TGTGCCAGCAATTTACCGGGACAGGTTTCAGAGGTGGCTTTCTTT

j_call: TRBJ2-7
clone_size: -
v_call: TRBV5-1
d_call: -
cdr3_aa: CASRSGRTPYEQYF
cdr3_nt: TGCGCCAGCAGAAGCGGACGGACGCCCTACGAGCAGTACTTC

j_call: TRBJ1-2
clone_size: -
v_call: TRBV29-1
d_call: -
cdr3_aa: CSTTPPESDYGYTF
cdr3_nt: TGCAGCACAACACCCCCGGAGAGTGACTATGGCTACACCTTC

j_call: TRBJ2-7
clone_size: -
v_call: TRBV19
d_call: -
cdr3_aa: CASSVGTANEQYF
cdr3_nt: TGTGCCAGTAGCGTTGGAACGGCTAACGAGCAGTACTTC